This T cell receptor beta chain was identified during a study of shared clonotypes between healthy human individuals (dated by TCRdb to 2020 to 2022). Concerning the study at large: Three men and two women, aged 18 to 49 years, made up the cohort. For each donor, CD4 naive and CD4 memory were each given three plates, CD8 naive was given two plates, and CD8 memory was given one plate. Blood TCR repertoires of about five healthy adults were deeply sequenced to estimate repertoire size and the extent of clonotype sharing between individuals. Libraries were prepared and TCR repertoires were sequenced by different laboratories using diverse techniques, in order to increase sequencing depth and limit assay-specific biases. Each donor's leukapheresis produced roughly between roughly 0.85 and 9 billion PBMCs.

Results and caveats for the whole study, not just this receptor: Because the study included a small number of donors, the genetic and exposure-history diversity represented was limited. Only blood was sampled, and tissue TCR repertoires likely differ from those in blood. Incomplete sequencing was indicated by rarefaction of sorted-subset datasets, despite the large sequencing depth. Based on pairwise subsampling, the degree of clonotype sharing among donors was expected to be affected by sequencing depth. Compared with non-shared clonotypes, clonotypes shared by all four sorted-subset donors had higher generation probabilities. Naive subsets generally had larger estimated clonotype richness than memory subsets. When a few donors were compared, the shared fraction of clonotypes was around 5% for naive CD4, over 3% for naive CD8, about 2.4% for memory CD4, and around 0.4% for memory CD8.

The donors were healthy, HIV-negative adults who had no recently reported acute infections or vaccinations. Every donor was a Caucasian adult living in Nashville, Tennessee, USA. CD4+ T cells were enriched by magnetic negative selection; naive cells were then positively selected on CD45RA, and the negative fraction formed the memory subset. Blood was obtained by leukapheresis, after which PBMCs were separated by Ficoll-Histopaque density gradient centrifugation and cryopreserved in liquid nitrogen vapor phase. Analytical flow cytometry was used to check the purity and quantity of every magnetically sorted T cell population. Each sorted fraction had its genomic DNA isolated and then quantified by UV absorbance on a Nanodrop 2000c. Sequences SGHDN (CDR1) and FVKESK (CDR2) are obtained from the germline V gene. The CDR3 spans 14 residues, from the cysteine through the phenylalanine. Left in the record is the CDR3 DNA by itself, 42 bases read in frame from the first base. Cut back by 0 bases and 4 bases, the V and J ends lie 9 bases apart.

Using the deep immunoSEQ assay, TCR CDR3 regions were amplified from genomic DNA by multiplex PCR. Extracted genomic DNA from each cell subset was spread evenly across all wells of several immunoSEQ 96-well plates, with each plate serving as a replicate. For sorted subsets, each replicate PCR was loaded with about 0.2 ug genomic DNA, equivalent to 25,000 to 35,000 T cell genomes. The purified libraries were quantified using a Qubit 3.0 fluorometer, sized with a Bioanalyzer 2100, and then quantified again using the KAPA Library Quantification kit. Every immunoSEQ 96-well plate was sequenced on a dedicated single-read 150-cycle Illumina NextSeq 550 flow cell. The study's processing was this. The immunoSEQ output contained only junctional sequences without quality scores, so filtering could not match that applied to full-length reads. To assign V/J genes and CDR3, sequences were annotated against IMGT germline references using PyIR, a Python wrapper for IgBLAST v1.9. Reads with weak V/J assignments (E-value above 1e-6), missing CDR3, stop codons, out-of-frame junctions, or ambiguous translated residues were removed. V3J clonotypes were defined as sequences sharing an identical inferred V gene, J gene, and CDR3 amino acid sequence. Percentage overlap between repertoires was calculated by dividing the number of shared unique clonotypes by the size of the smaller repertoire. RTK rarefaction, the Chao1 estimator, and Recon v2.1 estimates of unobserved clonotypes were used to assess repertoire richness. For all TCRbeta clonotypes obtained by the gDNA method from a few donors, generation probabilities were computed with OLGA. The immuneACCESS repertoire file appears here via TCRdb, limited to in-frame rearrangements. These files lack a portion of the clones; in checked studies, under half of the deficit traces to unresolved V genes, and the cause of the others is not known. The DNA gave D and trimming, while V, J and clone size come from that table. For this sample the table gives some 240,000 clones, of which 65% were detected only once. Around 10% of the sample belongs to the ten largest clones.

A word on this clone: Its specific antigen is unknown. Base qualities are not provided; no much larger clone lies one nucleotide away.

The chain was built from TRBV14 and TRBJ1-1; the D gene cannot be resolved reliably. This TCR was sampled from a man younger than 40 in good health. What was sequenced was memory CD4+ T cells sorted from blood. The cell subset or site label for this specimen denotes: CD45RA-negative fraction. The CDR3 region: CASSQDLGITEAFF. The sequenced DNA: TGTGCCAGCAGCCAAGATTTGGGTATCACTGAAGCTTTCTTT.